These T cell receptor beta chains were read from a single sample in a study of identical twins. From the 5' RACE reads, TCRdb called clonotypes with MiXCR, one entry per CDR3 protein. The data contain 450,000 to 500,000 distinct CDR3 sequences, 14% of them singletons. These data are also associated with another study on yellow fever vaccine responses in identical twins.

Sequencing was done on a sample of CD4+ T cells sorted from blood. The receptor set was obtained from a woman between 18 and 30 years old in good health. The CDR3 runs from the conserved cysteine through the conserved F or W. The D gene is left open where the match is weak. Not every row has a clone size; where given, it reads once, few, many or a size class.

j_gene: TRBJ2-1
v_gene: TRBV3-1
abundance: .
d_gene: TRBD2
CDR3nt: TGTGCCAGCAGCAAAGTGGGGGGACTAGCGGGACGTAATGAGCAGTTCTTC
CDR3aa: CASSKVGGLAGRNEQFF

j_gene: TRBJ2-7
v_gene: TRBV28
abundance: many
d_gene: .
CDR3nt: TGTGCCAGCAGTTTAGTGACCCCCTACGAGCAGTACTTC
CDR3aa: CASSLVTPYEQYF

j_gene: TRBJ1-1
v_gene: TRBV20-1
abundance: few
d_gene: TRBD1
CDR3nt: TGCAGTGCTCGTGGGCCAGGGGGTGACACTGAAGCTTTCTTT
CDR3aa: CSARGPGGDTEAFF

j_gene: TRBJ2-5
v_gene: TRBV20-1
abundance: .
d_gene: TRBD2
CDR3nt: TGCAGTGCTAACCCCGGGACTAGCGGGAGGGCCGGAGAGACCCAGTACTTC
CDR3aa: CSANPGTSGRAGETQYF

j_gene: TRBJ2-7
v_gene: TRBV11-2
abundance: few
d_gene: .
CDR3nt: TGTGCCAGCAGCTTAATCTGGGACTCCTACGAGCAGTACTTC
CDR3aa: CASSLIWDSYEQYF

j_gene: TRBJ2-2
v_gene: TRBV12-3/TRBV12-4
abundance: many
d_gene: TRBD1
CDR3nt: TGTGCCAGCAGTCAGTGGACAGGGGGCTTGAACACCGGGGAGCTGTTTTTT
CDR3aa: CASSQWTGGLNTGELFF

j_gene: TRBJ2-1
v_gene: TRBV19
abundance: .
d_gene: TRBD2
CDR3nt: TGTGCCAGTAAGGGGACTAGCAACAATGAGCAGTTCTTC
CDR3aa: CASKGTSNNEQFF

j_gene: TRBJ2-2
v_gene: TRBV11-1
abundance: .
d_gene: TRBD1
CDR3nt: TGTGCCAGCAGCCGGGACAGAGCGAACACCGGGGAGCTGTTTTTT
CDR3aa: CASSRDRANTGELFF

j_gene: TRBJ2-7
v_gene: TRBV28
abundance: few
d_gene: TRBD1
CDR3nt: TGTGCCAGCAGAGCGACCGGGACAGGGACTTCCTACGAGCAGTACTTC
CDR3aa: CASRATGTGTSYEQYF

j_gene: TRBJ2-7
v_gene: TRBV20-1
abundance: .
d_gene: .
CDR3nt: TGCAGTGCTTCCGGGACCCCCTACGAGCAGTACTTC
CDR3aa: CSASGTPYEQYF

j_gene: TRBJ2-7
v_gene: TRBV11-3
abundance: few
d_gene: .
CDR3nt: TGTGCCAGCAGCTTAGATCTGAGTGATGAGCAGTACTTC
CDR3aa: CASSLDLSDEQYF

j_gene: TRBJ2-7
v_gene: TRBV18
abundance: .
d_gene: TRBD1
CDR3nt: TGTGCCAGCTCACCAATGACCGGGACAGCCCCCTACGAGCAGTACTTC
CDR3aa: CASSPMTGTAPYEQYF

j_gene: TRBJ2-3
v_gene: TRBV20-1
abundance: many
d_gene: .
CDR3nt: TGCAGTGCTAGGGGGAGCACAGATACGCAGTATTTT
CDR3aa: CSARGSTDTQYF

j_gene: TRBJ2-3
v_gene: TRBV19
abundance: .
d_gene: TRBD2
CDR3nt: TGTGCCAGTAGTAGCGGGAGGGATAATACGCAGTATTTT
CDR3aa: CASSSGRDNTQYF

j_gene: TRBJ2-7
v_gene: TRBV5-6
abundance: .
d_gene: .
CDR3nt: TGTGCCAGGGGCCCGGGGCACCTCCTCTGCGAGCAGTACTTC
CDR3aa: CARGPGHLLCEQYF

j_gene: TRBJ2-5
v_gene: TRBV28
abundance: .
d_gene: TRBD1
CDR3nt: TGTGCCAGCGGCAGGGGACAGGTGGGGCAAGAGACCCAGTACTTC
CDR3aa: CASGRGQVGQETQYF

j_gene: TRBJ2-2
v_gene: TRBV6-1
abundance: many
d_gene: TRBD2
CDR3nt: TGTGCCAGCAGTCGCGGGACTAGCGGGGGGAGAACCGGGGAGCTGTTTTTT
CDR3aa: CASSRGTSGGRTGELFF

j_gene: TRBJ2-3
v_gene: TRBV7-3
abundance: .
d_gene: TRBD2
CDR3nt: TGTGCCAGCAGCGTAGCGGGGTGGGGGGATACGCAGTATTTT
CDR3aa: CASSVAGWGDTQYF

j_gene: TRBJ1-3
v_gene: TRBV5-1
abundance: .
d_gene: .
CDR3nt: TGCGCCAGCAGCTTGGAGTCCGGTCGCGCTTCTGGAAACACCATATATTTT
CDR3aa: CASSLESGRASGNTIYF

j_gene: TRBJ2-7
v_gene: TRBV12-3/TRBV12-4
abundance: .
d_gene: .
CDR3nt: TGTGCCAGCAGTTTCGTGGGTCTGGTCGGGGAGCAGTACTTC
CDR3aa: CASSFVGLVGEQYF

j_gene: TRBJ1-1
v_gene: TRBV28
abundance: few
d_gene: .
CDR3nt: TGTGCCAGCACAACCGGGACTCTGAACACTGAAGCTTTCTTT
CDR3aa: CASTTGTLNTEAFF

j_gene: TRBJ2-5
v_gene: TRBV4-3
abundance: few
d_gene: TRBD1
CDR3nt: TGCGCCAGCAGCCAAGGTTTACGGACAGGGGGCCTAGAGACCCAGTACTTC
CDR3aa: CASSQGLRTGGLETQYF

j_gene: TRBJ2-7
v_gene: TRBV11-2
abundance: .
d_gene: .
CDR3nt: TGTGCCAGCAAATCCGAATTCTTGCGGGACGAAGCCTACGAGCAGTACTTC
CDR3aa: CASKSEFLRDEAYEQYF

j_gene: TRBJ2-6
v_gene: TRBV3-1
abundance: few
d_gene: .
CDR3nt: TGTGCCAGCAGCCCCTCGTGGGTCTCTGGGGCCAACGTCCTGACTTTC
CDR3aa: CASSPSWVSGANVLTF

j_gene: TRBJ2-5
v_gene: TRBV27
abundance: few
d_gene: TRBD2
CDR3nt: TGTGCCAGCAGTTTATACCCAGCGGGGATCCAAGAGACCCAGTACTTC
CDR3aa: CASSLYPAGIQETQYF

j_gene: TRBJ2-5
v_gene: TRBV4-2
abundance: .
d_gene: TRBD2
CDR3nt: TGTGCCAGCAGCCAAGGGGCTAGCGGCGAGACCCAGTACTTC
CDR3aa: CASSQGASGETQYF

j_gene: TRBJ1-4
v_gene: TRBV4-2
abundance: few
d_gene: .
CDR3nt: TGTGCCAGCAGCCAAGATGAACAAAGGAGGGAAAAACTGTTTTTT
CDR3aa: CASSQDEQRREKLFF

j_gene: TRBJ2-7
v_gene: TRBV27
abundance: .
d_gene: TRBD1
CDR3nt: TGTGCCAGCAGTTCCAACTCCAGGGGGTTAGTCTACGAGCAGTACTTC
CDR3aa: CASSSNSRGLVYEQYF

j_gene: TRBJ1-2
v_gene: TRBV6-1
abundance: few
d_gene: .
CDR3nt: TGTGCCAGCACCTACGGCCGAGGGGGTGTCTATGGCTACACCTTC
CDR3aa: CASTYGRGGVYGYTF

j_gene: TRBJ2-3
v_gene: TRBV6-5
abundance: few
d_gene: .
CDR3nt: TGTGCCAGCAGAGTGGTAGATACGCAGTATTTT
CDR3aa: CASRVVDTQYF

j_gene: TRBJ2-7
v_gene: TRBV5-1
abundance: many
d_gene: .
CDR3nt: TGTGCCAGCAGCTTAGGGGGGGGAAGCTCCTACGAGCAGTACTTC
CDR3aa: CASSLGGGSSYEQYF

j_gene: TRBJ2-1
v_gene: TRBV25-1
abundance: many
d_gene: .
CDR3nt: TGTGCCAGCAGTGAGAATTACAATGAGCAGTTCTTC
CDR3aa: CASSENYNEQFF

j_gene: TRBJ2-1
v_gene: TRBV29-1
abundance: many
d_gene: TRBD2
CDR3nt: TGCAGCGTTGTAGGGCTAGCGGGAGTCAATGAGCAGTTCTTC
CDR3aa: CSVVGLAGVNEQFF

j_gene: TRBJ2-1
v_gene: TRBV15
abundance: .
d_gene: .
CDR3nt: TGTGCCACCAGCAGAGAACGGTGGGAAAATGAGCAGTTCTTC
CDR3aa: CATSRERWENEQFF

j_gene: TRBJ2-1
v_gene: TRBV6-5
abundance: many
d_gene: .
CDR3nt: TGTGCCAGCAGCCGTGCGGATGAGCAGTTCTTC
CDR3aa: CASSRADEQFF

j_gene: TRBJ2-1
v_gene: TRBV9
abundance: few
d_gene: .
CDR3nt: TGTGCCAGCAGCGCCGGACTTGGGAGCTCCTACAATGAGCAGTTCTTC
CDR3aa: CASSAGLGSSYNEQFF

j_gene: TRBJ2-1
v_gene: TRBV5-5
abundance: .
d_gene: TRBD1
CDR3nt: TGTGCCAGCAGCTTGGGGCCGACAGGGCCGATTGAGCAGTTCTTC
CDR3aa: CASSLGPTGPIEQFF

j_gene: TRBJ2-7
v_gene: TRBV5-1
abundance: .
d_gene: .
CDR3nt: TGCGCCAGCAGCTGGCGGGGCGGGAACTCCTACGAGCAGTACTTC
CDR3aa: CASSWRGGNSYEQYF

j_gene: TRBJ2-3
v_gene: TRBV7-9
abundance: .
d_gene: .
CDR3nt: TGTGCCAGCAGCTTAGGCGCCCTCAACACAGATACGCAGTATTTT
CDR3aa: CASSLGALNTDTQYF

j_gene: TRBJ1-5
v_gene: TRBV4-1
abundance: many
d_gene: .
CDR3nt: TGCGCCAGCAGCCAAGAATCCGGGTATAGCAATCAGCCCCAGCATTTT
CDR3aa: CASSQESGYSNQPQHF

j_gene: TRBJ1-2
v_gene: TRBV28
abundance: many
d_gene: .
CDR3nt: TGTGCCAGCCTCACACCCCAAGGAACAGGTGGCTATGGCTACACCTTC
CDR3aa: CASLTPQGTGGYGYTF

j_gene: TRBJ2-1
v_gene: TRBV7-2
abundance: many
d_gene: TRBD1
CDR3nt: TGTGCCAGCGGTTGGACAGGCAGCTCCTACAATGAGCAGTTCTTC
CDR3aa: CASGWTGSSYNEQFF

j_gene: TRBJ1-5
v_gene: TRBV5-1
abundance: few
d_gene: .
CDR3nt: TGCGCCAGCCCATTCGTAGGGATTAGAAATCAGCCCCAGCATTTT
CDR3aa: CASPFVGIRNQPQHF

j_gene: TRBJ2-7
v_gene: TRBV6-1
abundance: few
d_gene: TRBD1
CDR3nt: TGTGCCAGCAGCCCCTCCGGGACAGCTTCCTACGAGCAGTACTTC
CDR3aa: CASSPSGTASYEQYF

j_gene: TRBJ2-1
v_gene: TRBV19
abundance: .
d_gene: TRBD1
CDR3nt: TGTGCCAGTAGTATGGACAGGGGGAATGAGCAGTTCTTC
CDR3aa: CASSMDRGNEQFF

j_gene: TRBJ2-1
v_gene: TRBV5-1
abundance: many
d_gene: TRBD2
CDR3nt: TGCGCCAGCAGCCCCCTAGCGGGGACCCTCAATGAGCAGTTCTTC
CDR3aa: CASSPLAGTLNEQFF

j_gene: TRBJ2-5
v_gene: TRBV30
abundance: .
d_gene: .
CDR3nt: TGTGCCTGGAGTGTAGATCTGGGGAAGGAGACCCAGTACTTC
CDR3aa: CAWSVDLGKETQYF